A selection of T cell receptor beta chains follows, all from one sample in a study of blood T cells in healthy people across ages. TCRdb re-called the 5' RACE reads with MiXCR, one entry per CDR3 protein. The sample yields 1.5 million to 2 million distinct CDR3 sequences, approximately 50% seen once. Sequences were obtained from blood. These receptors all stem from a woman aged 40 to 50 in good health. Each CDR3 is given with its conserved first and last residue. The order of the fields is V gene, J gene, CDR3 protein.

>TRBV5-1|TRBJ2-7
CASSTTSGREQYF
>TRBV28|TRBJ2-5
CASSIPLPETQYF
>TRBV20-1|TRBJ2-3
CSAYRAIRTDTQYF
>TRBV6-5|TRBJ2-7
CASSYAPGQGNYEQYF
>TRBV15|TRBJ2-1
CATSRRDRLDNEQFF
>TRBV6-5|TRBJ2-7
CASTQDGGTTYEQYF
>TRBV7-2|TRBJ2-1
CASSPTSGLVQFF
>TRBV27|TRBJ1-5
CASTTILVGGVYQPQHF
>TRBV29-1|TRBJ1-5
CSVGTGSNQPQHF
>TRBV6-2/TRBV6-3|TRBJ2-7
CASSFQGGSYEQYF
>TRBV28|TRBJ2-5
CASSPPDRAPGEYF
>TRBV4-2|TRBJ2-1
CASSLLAGGYDEQFF
>TRBV20-1|TRBJ2-7
CSASGVQGYYEQYF
>TRBV6-2/TRBV6-3|TRBJ2-1
CASTGQSSYNEQFF
>TRBV5-5|TRBJ2-1
CASSSRTSGGPFEQFF
>TRBV20-1|TRBJ2-5
CSARSLGLAGEETQYF
>TRBV7-9|TRBJ2-1
CASSLIRGGTYNEQFF
>TRBV4-3|TRBJ1-2
CASSPSGGIGTGYTF
>TRBV7-2|TRBJ2-5
CASSLGRTAETQYF
>TRBV13|TRBJ1-2
CASSSGGVNYGYTF
>TRBV27|TRBJ2-7
CASSSRGKNYEQYF
>TRBV7-2|TRBJ1-5
CASSADRVGQPQHF
>TRBV6-5|TRBJ2-7
CASSYSPGNKEYF
>TRBV20-1|TRBJ2-5
CSAYRGAETQYF
>TRBV15|TRBJ1-2
CATSRRDSNYGYTF
>TRBV5-1|TRBJ2-1
CASSRLGTGASGEQFF
>TRBV4-1|TRBJ2-6
CASSHFGTGPTGANVLTF
>TRBV5-5|.
CASSFGGPSSYNEQYF
>TRBV25-1|TRBJ1-4
CASSDFFRTNEKLFF
>TRBV6-1|TRBJ1-2
CASSRDSGSALIYGYTF
>TRBV5-1|TRBJ2-3
CAGSLAAGSPDTQYF
>TRBV6-1|TRBJ1-5
CASRPGTGSVDSNQPQHF
>TRBV6-5|TRBJ2-3
CASSYGAGGYTDTQYF
>TRBV20-1|TRBJ2-7
CSASTGAEQYF
>TRBV7-8|TRBJ2-3
CASSLSSGTGTDTQYF
>TRBV20-1|TRBJ1-2
CSARSEPGASGYTF
>TRBV6-2/TRBV6-3|TRBJ1-2
CASEGDGSNYGYTF
>TRBV4-3|TRBJ2-5
CASSQEQGRETQYF
>TRBV29-1|TRBJ2-1
CSVEGRGWVENEQFF
>TRBV9|TRBJ2-1
CASSVDIARAVYNEQFF
>TRBV28|TRBJ1-2
CATEAGSYTF